The 2 T cell receptor beta chains presented below share a single source sample, sequenced in a study of blood T cells in healthy people across ages. Alongside a J-beta primer mix, a sample-barcoded 5' primer served in a second PCR lasting roughly 6 to 11 cycles. TCRdb reprocessed the 5' RACE reads with MiXCR, giving one entry per CDR3 protein. The sample contains about 1,400,000 distinct CDR3 sequences, approximately 63% of which appear only once. Specimen: blood. The receptors here all came from a man aged 18 to 30 in good health.

The rearrangement uses TRBV7-9 and TRBJ2-2; 8 bases fit TRBD1. The J segment lost 4 bases and the V segment lost 4 bases, leaving 5 bases of the junction unmatched. This CDR3 spans 15 amino acids. Per germline, CDR1 SEHNR and CDR2 FQNEAQ (reference sequence). The CDR3 DNA reads TGTGCCAGCAGCTCGGACAGGGAAGCCACCGGGGAGCTGTTTTTT. Its translation is CASSSDREATGELFF.

The table lists this clonotype with a count of one. J is TRBJ2-4 and V is TRBV4-1, with 10 bases lining up with TRBD1. The CDR3 is 16 residues long. Germline-derived CDR1 and CDR2 are MGHRA and YSYEKL. Trimming removed 2 bases from V and 5 bases from J; junction bases left unmatched: 6. CDR3 residues: CASSQYDRGLQNIQYF. The DNA for the CDR3 is TGCGCCAGCAGCCAATATGACAGGGGGCTTCAAAACATTCAGTACTTC.